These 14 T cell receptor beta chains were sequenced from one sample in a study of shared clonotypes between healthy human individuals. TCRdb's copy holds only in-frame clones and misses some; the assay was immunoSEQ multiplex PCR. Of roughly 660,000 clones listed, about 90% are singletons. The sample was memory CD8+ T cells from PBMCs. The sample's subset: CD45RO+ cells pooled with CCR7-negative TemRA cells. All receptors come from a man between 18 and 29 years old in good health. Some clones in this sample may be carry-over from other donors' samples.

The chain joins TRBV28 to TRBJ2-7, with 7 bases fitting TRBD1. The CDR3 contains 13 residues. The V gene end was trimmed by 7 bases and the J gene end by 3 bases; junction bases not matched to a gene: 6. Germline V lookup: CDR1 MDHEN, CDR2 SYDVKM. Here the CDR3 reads CASKKGALYEQYF. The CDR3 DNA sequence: TGTGCCAGCAAAAAGGGGGCCCTCTACGAGCAGTACTTC. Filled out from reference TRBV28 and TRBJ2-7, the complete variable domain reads DVKVTQSSRYLVKRTGEKVFLECVQDMDHENMFWYRQDPGLGLRLIYFSYDVKMKEKGDIPEGYSVSREKKERFSLILESASTNQTSMYLCASKKGALYEQYFGPGTRLTVT.

This CDR3 is CATRSSSSYEQYF. DNA of the CDR3: TGTGCCACCCGATCTTCTAGCTCCTACGAGCAGTACTTC. The chain has TRBV15 and TRBJ2-7; D gene ambiguous. This CDR3 region has 13 residues. Deletions cut 8 bases from V and 0 bases from J, with 11 bases between. CDR1 and CDR2 from the germline V gene are LNHNV and YYDKDF (reference sequence).

The CDR3 DNA sequence: TGTGCCAGCAGTTCCTTCCAAGAGACCCAGTACTTC. It translates to CASSSFQETQYF. The chain recombines TRBV27 with TRBJ2-5; D is undetermined. The CDR3 length is 12 residues. V was clipped by 4 bases and J by 1 base, with 4 bases between them. Germline V gives CDR1 MNHEY, CDR2 SMNVEV (reference sequence).

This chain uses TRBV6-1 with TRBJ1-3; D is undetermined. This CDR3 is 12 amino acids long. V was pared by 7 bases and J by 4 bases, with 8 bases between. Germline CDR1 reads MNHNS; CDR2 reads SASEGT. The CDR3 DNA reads TGTGCCAGCACCACCGCCGGAAACACCATATATTTT. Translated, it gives CASTTAGNTIYF.

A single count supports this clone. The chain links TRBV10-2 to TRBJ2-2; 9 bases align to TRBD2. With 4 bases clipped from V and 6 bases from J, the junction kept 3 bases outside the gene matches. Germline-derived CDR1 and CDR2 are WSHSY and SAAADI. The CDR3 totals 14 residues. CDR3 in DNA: TGCGCCAGCAGTGGGGGACTAGCATCCGGGGAGCTGTTTTTT. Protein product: CASSGGLASGELFF.

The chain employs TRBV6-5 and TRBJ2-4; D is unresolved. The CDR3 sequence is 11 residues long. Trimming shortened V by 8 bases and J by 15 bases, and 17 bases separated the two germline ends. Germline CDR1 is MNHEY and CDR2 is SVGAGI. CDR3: CASLDDTLGYF. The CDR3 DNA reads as TGTGCCAGCCTGGACGACACTTTGGGGTACTTC.

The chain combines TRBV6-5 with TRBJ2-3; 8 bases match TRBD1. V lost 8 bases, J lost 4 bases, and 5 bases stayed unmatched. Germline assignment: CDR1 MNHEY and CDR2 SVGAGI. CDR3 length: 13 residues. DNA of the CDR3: TGTGCCAGCGGGGACAGGACGGCAGATACGCAGTATTTT. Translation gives CASGDRTADTQYF.

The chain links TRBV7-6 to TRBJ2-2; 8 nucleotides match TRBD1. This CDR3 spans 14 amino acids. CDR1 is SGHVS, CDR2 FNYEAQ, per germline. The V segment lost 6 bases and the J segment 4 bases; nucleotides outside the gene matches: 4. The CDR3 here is CASRWTGITGELFF. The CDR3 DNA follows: TGTGCCAGCAGATGGACAGGGATCACCGGGGAGCTGTTTTTT.

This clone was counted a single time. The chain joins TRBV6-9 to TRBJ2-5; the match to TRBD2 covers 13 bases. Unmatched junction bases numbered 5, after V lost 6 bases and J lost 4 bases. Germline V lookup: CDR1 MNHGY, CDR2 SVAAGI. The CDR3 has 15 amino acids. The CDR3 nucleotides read TGTGCCAGCAGGTTACTAGCGGGAGGGGGAGAGACCCAGTACTTC. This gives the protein CASRLLAGGGETQYF.

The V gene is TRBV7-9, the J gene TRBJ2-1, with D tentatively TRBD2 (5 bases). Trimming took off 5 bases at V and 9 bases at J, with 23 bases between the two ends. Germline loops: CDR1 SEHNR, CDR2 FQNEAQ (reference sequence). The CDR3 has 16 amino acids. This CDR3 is CASSPVGAVGIAEQFF. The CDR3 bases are TGTGCCAGCAGCCCCGTGGGTGCAGTCGGGATAGCTGAGCAGTTCTTC.

This CDR3 reads CASSQASAPPYEQYF. Here the CDR3 DNA reads TGCGCCAGCAGCCAAGCCAGTGCCCCTCCTTACGAGCAGTACTTC. The genes are TRBV4-1 and TRBJ2-7, with unresolved D. The CDR3 totals 15 residues. Germline CDR1 is MGHRA and CDR2 is YSYEKL. V was pared by 1 base and J by 4 bases, with 14 bases between.

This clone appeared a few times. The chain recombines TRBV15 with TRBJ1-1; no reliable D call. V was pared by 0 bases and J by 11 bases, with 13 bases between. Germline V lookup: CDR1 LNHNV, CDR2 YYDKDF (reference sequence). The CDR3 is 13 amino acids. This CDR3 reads CATSRDGEGIAFF. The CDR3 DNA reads TGTGCCACCAGCAGAGATGGGGAAGGGATTGCTTTCTTT.

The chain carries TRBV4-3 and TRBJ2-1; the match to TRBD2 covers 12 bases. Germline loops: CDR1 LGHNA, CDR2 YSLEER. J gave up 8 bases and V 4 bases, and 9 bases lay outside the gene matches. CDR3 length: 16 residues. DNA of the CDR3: TGCGCCAGCAGCCCCAAGACTAGCGGGAGTAGCCATGAGCAGTTCTTC. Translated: CASSPKTSGSSHEQFF.

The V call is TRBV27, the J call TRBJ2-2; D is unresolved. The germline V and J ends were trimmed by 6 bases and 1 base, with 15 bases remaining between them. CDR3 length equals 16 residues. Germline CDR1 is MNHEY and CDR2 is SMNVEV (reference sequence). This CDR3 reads CASRPTALQNTGELFF. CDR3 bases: TGTGCCAGCAGGCCTACAGCACTCCAGAACACCGGGGAGCTGTTTTTT.